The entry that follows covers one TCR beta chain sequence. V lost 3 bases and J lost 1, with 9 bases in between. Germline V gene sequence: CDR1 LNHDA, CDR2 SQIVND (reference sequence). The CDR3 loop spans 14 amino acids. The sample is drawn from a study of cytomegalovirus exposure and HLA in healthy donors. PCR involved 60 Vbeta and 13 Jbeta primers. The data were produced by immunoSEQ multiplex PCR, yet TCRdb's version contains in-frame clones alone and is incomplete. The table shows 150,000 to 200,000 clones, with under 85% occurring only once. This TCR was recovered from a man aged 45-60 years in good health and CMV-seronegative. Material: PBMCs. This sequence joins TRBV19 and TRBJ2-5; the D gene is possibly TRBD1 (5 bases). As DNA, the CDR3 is TGTGCCAGTAGTATGGGGCGGAGCCAAGAGACCCAGTACTTC. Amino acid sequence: CASSMGRSQETQYF.